This TCR beta chain came from a study of cytomegalovirus exposure and HLA in healthy donors. Study-level findings and limits: Later examination showed HLA-associated TCR beta chains had greater clonal expansion than equally common others. Several top significant clusters appeared, in a later analysis, to be linked to common viral pathogens. In a later analysis, the majority of CMV-associated beta chains seemingly showed HLA restriction.

Regarding this clone: Its antigen is currently unknown.

PCR amplification relied on 60 Vbeta primers (plus 13 Jbeta primers). Profiling relied on immunoSEQ multiplex PCR, and the TCRdb table lists in-frame clones only, not all of them. The sample lists fewer than 200,000 clones, approximately 80% occurring once. The receptor comes from a woman in her fifties or sixties in good health and CMV-seropositive. Sequencing was carried out using PBMCs.

The CDR3 DNA reads as TGCGCCAGCAGCTTGGGCCGTGGGCTAACCTACAATGAGCAGTTCTTC. It yields the protein CASSLGRGLTYNEQFF. This rearrangement joins TRBV5-1 to TRBJ2-1; no firm D call. Germline V gene data show CDR1 as SGHRS and CDR2 as YFSETQ. V gave up 0 bases and J gave up 2 bases, with 12 bases separating them. CDR3 length: 16 amino acids.